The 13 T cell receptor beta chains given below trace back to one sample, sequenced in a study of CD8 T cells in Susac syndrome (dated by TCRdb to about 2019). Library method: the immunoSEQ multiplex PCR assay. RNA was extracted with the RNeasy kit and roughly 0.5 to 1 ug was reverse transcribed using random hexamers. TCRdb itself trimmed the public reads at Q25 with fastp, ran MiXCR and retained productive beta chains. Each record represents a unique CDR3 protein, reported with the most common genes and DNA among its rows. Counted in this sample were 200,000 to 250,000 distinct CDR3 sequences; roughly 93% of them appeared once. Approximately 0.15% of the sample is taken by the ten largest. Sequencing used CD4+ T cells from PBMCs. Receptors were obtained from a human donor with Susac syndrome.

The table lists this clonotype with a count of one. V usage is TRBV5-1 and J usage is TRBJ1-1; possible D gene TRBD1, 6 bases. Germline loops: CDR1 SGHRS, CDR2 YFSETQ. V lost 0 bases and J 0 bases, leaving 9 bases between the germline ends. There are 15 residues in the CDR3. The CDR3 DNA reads TGCGCCAGCAGCTTGGCCGCAGGGGTGAACACTGAAGCTTTCTTT. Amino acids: CASSLAAGVNTEAFF. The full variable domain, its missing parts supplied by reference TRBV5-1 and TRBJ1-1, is KAGVTQTPRYLIKTRGQQVTLSCSPISGHRSVSWYQQTPGQGLQFLFEYFSETQRNKGNFPGRFSGRQFSNSRSEMNVSTLELGDSALYLCASSLAAGVNTEAFFGQGTRLTVV.

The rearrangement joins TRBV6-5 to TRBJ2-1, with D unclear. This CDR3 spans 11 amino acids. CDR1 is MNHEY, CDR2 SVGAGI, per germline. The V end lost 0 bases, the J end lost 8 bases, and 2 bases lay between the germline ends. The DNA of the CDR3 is TGTGCCAGCAGTTACTCAGATGAGCAGTTCTTC. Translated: CASSYSDEQFF.

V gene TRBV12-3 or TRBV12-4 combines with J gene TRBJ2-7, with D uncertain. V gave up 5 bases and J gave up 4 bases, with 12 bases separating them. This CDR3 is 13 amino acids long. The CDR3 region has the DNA TGTGCCAGCAGTGACCCCCTGAGATACGAGCAGTACTTC. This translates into CASSDPLRYEQYF.

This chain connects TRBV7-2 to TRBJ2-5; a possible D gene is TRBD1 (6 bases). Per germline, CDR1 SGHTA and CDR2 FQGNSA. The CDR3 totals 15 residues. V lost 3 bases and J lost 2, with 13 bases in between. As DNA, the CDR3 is TGTGCCAGCAGCTTTAGACCGACAGGACAAGAGACCCAGTACTTC. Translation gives CASSFRPTGQETQYF.

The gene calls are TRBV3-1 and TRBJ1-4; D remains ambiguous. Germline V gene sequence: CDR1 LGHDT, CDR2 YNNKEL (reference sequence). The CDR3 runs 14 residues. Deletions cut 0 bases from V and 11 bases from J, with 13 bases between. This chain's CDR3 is CASSQEGSVSKLFF. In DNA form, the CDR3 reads TGTGCCAGCAGCCAAGAGGGCTCAGTTTCCAAACTGTTTTTT.

CDR3 loop: CASSLDLNSPLHF. CDR3 sequence (DNA): TGTGCCAGCAGCTTGGACCTTAATTCACCCCTCCACTTT. V is TRBV7-6 and J is TRBJ1-6; no definite D call. From germline, CDR1 is SGHVS and CDR2 FNYEAQ. The V end was cut by 3 bases, the J end by 6 bases, with 6 bases between. The length of the CDR3 is 13 residues.

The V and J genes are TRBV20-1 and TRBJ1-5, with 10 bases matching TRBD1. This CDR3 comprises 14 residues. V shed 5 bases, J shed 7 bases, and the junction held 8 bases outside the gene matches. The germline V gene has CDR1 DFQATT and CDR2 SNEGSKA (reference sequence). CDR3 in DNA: TGCAGTGCTGGGACAGGGGCATCGGTCCAGCCCCAGCATTTT. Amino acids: CSAGTGASVQPQHF.

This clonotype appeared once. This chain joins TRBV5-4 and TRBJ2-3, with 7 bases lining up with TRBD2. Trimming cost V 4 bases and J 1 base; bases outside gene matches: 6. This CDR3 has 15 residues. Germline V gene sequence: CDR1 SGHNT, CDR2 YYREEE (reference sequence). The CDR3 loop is CASSPGGSRTDTQYF. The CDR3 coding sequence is TGTGCCAGCAGCCCCGGGGGGAGCCGCACAGATACGCAGTATTTT.

CDR3 amino acids: CSARLTVNQPQHF. In DNA, the CDR3 is TGCAGTGCTAGACTAACAGTGAATCAGCCCCAGCATTTT. The rearrangement uses TRBV20-1 and TRBJ1-5; D gene ambiguous. Germline loops: CDR1 DFQATT, CDR2 SNEGSKA (reference sequence). The CDR3 consists of 13 residues. The V and J ends lost 2 bases and 4 bases respectively, with 9 bases between them.

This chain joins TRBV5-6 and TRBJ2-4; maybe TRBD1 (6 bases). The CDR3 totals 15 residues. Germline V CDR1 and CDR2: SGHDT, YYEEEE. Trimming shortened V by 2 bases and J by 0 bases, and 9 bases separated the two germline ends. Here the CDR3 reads CASSFWTVAKNIQYF. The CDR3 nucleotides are TGTGCCAGCAGCTTCTGGACAGTAGCCAAAAACATTCAGTACTTC.

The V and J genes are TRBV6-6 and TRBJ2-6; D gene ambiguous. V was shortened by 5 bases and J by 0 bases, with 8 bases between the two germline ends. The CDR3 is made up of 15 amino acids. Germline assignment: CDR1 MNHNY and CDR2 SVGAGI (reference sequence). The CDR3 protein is CASSPRTSGANVLTF. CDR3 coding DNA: TGTGCCAGCAGTCCACGTACCTCTGGGGCCAACGTCCTGACTTTC.

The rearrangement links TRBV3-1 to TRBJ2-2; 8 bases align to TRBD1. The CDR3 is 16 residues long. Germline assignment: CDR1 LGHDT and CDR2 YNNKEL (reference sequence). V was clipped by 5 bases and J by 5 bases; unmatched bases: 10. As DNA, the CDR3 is TGTGCCAGCAGCTTCCTCTCAGGGGGCGAAACCGGGGAGCTGTTTTTT. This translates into CASSFLSGGETGELFF.

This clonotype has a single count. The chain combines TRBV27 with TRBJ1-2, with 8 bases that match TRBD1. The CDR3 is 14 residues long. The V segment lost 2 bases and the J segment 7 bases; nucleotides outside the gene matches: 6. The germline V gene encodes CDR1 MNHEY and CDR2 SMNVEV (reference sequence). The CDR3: CASSLRAGGGGYTF. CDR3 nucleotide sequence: TGTGCCAGCAGTTTACGCGCAGGGGGCGGTGGCTACACCTTC.